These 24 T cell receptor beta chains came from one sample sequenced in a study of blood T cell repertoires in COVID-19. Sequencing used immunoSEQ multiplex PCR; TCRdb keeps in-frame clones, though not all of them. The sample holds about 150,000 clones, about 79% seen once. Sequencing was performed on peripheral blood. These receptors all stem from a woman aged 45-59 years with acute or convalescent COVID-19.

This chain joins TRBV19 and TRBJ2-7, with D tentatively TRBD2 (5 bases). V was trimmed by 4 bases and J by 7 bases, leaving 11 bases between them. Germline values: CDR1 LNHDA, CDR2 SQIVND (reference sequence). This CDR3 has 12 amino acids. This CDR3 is CASSRRPGEQYF. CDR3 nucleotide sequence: TGTGCCAGTAGTAGGCGACCGGGGGAGCAGTACTTC.

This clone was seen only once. The CDR3 bases are TGCAGCGCAACAAAGGATCAGACAGTACCCGAGCAGTACTTC. It codes for CSATKDQTVPEQYF. This chain connects TRBV29-1 to TRBJ2-7; D may be TRBD1 (5 bases). The germline CDR1 and CDR2 sequences are SQVTM and ANQGSEA. Trimming removed 7 bases at V and 6 bases at J, with 22 bases between. There are 14 residues in the CDR3.

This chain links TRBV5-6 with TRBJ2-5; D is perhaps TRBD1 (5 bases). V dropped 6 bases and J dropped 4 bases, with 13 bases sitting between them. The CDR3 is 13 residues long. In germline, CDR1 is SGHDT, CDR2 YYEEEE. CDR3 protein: CASMGRWAETQYF. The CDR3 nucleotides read TGTGCCAGCATGGGGCGTTGGGCAGAGACCCAGTACTTC.

In DNA form, the CDR3 reads TGCGCCAGCAGCCAACAGATAAACTATGGCTACACCTTC. It specifies CASSQQINYGYTF. This sequence joins TRBV4-3 and TRBJ1-2, with no clear D. The CDR3 spans 13 residues. Trimming removed 2 bases at V and 2 bases at J, with 6 bases between. Per the germline V gene, CDR1 is LGHNA and CDR2 is YSLEER.

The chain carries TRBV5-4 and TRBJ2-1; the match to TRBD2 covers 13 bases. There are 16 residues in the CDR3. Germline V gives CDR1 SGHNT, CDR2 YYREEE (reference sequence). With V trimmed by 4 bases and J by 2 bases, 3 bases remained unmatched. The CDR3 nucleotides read TGTGCCAGCAGCGGGGGGACTAGCGGGACCTACAATGAGCAGTTCTTC. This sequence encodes CASSGGTSGTYNEQFF.

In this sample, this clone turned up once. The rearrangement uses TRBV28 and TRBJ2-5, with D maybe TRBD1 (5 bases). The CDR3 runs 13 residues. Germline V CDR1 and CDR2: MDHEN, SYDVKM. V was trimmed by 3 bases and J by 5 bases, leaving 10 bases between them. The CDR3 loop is CASSFYRRETQYF. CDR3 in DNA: TGTGCCAGCAGTTTCTACAGGCGGGAGACCCAGTACTTC.

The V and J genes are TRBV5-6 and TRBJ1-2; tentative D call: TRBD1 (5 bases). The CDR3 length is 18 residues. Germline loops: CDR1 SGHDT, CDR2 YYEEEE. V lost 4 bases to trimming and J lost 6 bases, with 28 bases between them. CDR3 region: CASSATGQGLQTRHGYTF. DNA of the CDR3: TGTGCCAGCAGCGCCACGGGGCAGGGACTCCAAACTCGTCATGGCTACACCTTC.

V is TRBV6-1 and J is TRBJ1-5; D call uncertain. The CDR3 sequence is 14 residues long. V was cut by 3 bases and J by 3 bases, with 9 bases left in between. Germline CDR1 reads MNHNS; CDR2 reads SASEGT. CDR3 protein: CASSDARYNQPQHF. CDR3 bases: TGTGCCAGCAGTGACGCACGGTACAATCAGCCCCAGCATTTT.

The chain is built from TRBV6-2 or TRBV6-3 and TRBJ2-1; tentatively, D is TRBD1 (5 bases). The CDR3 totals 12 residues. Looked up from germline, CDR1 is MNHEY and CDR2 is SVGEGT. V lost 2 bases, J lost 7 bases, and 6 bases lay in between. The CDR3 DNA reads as TGTGCCAGCAGTTACAAGGGGAATGAGCAGTTCTTC. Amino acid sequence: CASSYKGNEQFF.

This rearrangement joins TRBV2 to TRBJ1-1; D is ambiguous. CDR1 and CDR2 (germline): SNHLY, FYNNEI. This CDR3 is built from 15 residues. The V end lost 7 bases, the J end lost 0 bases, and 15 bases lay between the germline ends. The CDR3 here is CASKSAVNMNTEAFF. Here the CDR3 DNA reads TGTGCCAGCAAATCCGCGGTTAACATGAACACTGAAGCTTTCTTT.

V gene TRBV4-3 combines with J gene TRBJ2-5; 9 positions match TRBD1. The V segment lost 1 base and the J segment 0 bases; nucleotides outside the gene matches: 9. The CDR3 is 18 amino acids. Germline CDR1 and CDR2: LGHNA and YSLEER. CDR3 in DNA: TGCGCCAGCAGCCAAGCCGGGACAGGGAATTTGTACCAAGAGACCCAGTACTTC. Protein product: CASSQAGTGNLYQETQYF.

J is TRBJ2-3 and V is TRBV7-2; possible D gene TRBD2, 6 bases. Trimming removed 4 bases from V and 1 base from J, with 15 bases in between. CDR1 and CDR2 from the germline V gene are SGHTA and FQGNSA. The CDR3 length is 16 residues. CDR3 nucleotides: TGTGCCAGCAGCTCCGCGCCCCCGGGGGGCACAGATACGCAGTATTTT. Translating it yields CASSSAPPGGTDTQYF.

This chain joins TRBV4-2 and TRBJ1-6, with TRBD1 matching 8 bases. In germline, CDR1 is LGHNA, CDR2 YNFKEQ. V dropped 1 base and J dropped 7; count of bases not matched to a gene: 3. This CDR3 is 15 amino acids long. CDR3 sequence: CASSQGQGLNSPLHF. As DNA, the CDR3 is TGTGCCAGCAGCCAAGGACAGGGGCTAAATTCACCCCTCCACTTT.

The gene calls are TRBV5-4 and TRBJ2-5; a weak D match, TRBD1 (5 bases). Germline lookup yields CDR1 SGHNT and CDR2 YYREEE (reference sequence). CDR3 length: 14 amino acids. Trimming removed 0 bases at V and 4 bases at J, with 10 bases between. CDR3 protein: CASSLVLGPETQYF. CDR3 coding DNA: TGTGCCAGCAGCTTGGTTCTGGGGCCAGAGACCCAGTACTTC. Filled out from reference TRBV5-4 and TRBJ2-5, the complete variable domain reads ETGVTQSPTHLIKTRGQQVTLRCSSQSGHNTVSWYQQALGQGPQFIFQYYREEENGRGNFPPRFSGLQFPNYSSELNVNALELDDSALYLCASSLVLGPETQYFGPGTRLLVL.

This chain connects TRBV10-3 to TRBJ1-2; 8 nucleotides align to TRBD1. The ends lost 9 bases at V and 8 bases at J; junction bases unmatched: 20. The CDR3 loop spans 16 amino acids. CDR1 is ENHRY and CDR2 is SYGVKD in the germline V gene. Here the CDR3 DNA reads TGTGCCATATCTAATCAAGCCGGACAGGGAGGTCAGGGCTACACCTTC. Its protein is CAISNQAGQGGQGYTF.

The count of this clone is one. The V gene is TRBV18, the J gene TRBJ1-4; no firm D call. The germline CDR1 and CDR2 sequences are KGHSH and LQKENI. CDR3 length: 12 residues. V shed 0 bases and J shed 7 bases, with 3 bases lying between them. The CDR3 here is CASSPPSEKLFF. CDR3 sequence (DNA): TGTGCCAGCTCACCACCCAGTGAAAAACTGTTTTTT.

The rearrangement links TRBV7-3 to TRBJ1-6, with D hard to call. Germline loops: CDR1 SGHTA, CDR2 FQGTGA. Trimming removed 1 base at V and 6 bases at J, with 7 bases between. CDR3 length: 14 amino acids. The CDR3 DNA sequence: TGTGCCAGCAGCTTAAACGGTTTTAATTCACCCCTCCACTTT. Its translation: CASSLNGFNSPLHF.

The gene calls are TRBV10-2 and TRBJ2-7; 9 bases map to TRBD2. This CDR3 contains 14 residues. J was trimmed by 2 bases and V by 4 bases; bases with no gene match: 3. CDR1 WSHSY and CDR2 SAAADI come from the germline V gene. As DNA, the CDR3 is TGCGCCAGCAGTGGGACTAGCGCCGCCTACGAGCAGTACTTC. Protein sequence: CASSGTSAAYEQYF.

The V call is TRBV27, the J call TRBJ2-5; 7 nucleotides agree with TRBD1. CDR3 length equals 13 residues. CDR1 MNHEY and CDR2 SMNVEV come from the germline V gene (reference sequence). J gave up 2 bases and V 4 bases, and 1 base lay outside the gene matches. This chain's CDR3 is CASSWTGQETQYF. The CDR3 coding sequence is TGTGCCAGCAGTTGGACAGGTCAAGAGACCCAGTACTTC.

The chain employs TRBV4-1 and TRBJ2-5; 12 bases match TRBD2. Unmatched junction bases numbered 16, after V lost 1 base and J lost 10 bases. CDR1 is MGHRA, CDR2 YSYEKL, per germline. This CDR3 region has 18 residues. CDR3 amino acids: CASSQASRLAGANRDQYF. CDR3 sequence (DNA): TGCGCCAGCAGCCAAGCATCTAGACTAGCGGGGGCAAATCGGGACCAGTACTTC.

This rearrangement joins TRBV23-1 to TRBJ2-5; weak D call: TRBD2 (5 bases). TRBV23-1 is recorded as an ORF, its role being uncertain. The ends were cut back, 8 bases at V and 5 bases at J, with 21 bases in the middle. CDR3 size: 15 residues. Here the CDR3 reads CASPNLPHPGETQYF. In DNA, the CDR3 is TGCGCCAGCCCTAATCTGCCTCACCCGGGGGAGACCCAGTACTTC.

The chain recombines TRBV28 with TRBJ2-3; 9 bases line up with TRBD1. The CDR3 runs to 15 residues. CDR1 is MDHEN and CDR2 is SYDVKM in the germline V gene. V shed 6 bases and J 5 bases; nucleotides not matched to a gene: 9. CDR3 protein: CASREGQGVLDTQYF. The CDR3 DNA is TGTGCCAGCAGAGAGGGACAGGGCGTGTTAGATACGCAGTATTTT.

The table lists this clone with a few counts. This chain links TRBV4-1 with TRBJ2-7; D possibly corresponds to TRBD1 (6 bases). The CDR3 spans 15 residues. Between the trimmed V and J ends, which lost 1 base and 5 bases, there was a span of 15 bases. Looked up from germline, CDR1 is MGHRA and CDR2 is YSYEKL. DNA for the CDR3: TGCGCCAGCAGCCAAGCGGTCAACAGGGTCCACGAGCAGTACTTC. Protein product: CASSQAVNRVHEQYF.

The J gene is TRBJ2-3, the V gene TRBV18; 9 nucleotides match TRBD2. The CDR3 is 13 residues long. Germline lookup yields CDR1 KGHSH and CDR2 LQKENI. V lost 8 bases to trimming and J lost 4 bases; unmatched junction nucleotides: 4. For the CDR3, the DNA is TGTGCCAGCGGCGTAGCGGGAGCAGATACGCAGTATTTT. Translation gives CASGVAGADTQYF.